This TCR beta chain comes out of a study of blood T cells in healthy people across ages. Findings of the study overall: Diversity was estimated from one million T cells, and these estimates were considered underestimates.

For the second PCR, which ran for about 6 to 11 cycles, a sample-barcoded 5' primer and a J-beta primer mix were used. A template-switch adaptor with 12 random nucleotides tagged each cDNA molecule. TCRdb itself ran the 5' RACE reads through MiXCR, one entry per CDR3 protein. Here the sample spans 1.5 million to 2 million distinct CDR3 sequences, about 28% being singletons. Germline CDR1 MGHRA, CDR2 YSYEKL. This CDR3 comprises 15 residues. In this sample, this clonotype turned up a few times. No antigen is known for it. The junction does not match germline at one end; this may be a read error. Sequenced material: blood. The TCR originated in a woman in her 30s in good health. This chain uses TRBV4-1 with TRBJ2-5, with a possible D match to TRBD1 (6 bases). CDR3 coding DNA: TGCGCCGGCAGCCAAGGGCGGACAGCTCAAGAGACCCAGTACTTC. Its protein is CAGSQGRTAQETQYF.